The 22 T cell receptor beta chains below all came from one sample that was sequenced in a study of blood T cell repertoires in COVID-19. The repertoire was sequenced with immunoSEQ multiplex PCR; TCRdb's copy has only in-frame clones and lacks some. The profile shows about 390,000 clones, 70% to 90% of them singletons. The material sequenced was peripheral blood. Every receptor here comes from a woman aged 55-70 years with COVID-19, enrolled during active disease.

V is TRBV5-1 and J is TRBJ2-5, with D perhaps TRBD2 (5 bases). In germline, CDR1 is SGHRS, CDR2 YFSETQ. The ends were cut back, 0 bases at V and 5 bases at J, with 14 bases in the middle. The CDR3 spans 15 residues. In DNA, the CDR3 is TGCGCCAGCAGCTTGGGGACTGGGCTTCTCGAGACCCAGTACTTC. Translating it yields CASSLGTGLLETQYF. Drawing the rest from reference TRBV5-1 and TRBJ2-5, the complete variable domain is KAGVTQTPRYLIKTRGQQVTLSCSPISGHRSVSWYQQTPGQGLQFLFEYFSETQRNKGNFPGRFSGRQFSNSRSEMNVSTLELGDSALYLCASSLGTGLLETQYFGPGTRLLVL.

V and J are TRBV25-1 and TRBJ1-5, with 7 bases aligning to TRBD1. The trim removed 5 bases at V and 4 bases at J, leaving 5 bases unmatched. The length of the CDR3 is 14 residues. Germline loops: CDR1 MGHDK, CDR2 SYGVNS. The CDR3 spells CASSPGTDNQPQHF. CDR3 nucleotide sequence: TGTGCCAGCAGTCCCGGGACAGATAATCAGCCCCAGCATTTT. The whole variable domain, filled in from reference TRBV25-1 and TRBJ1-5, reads EADIYQTPRYLVIGTGKKITLECSQTMGHDKMYWYQQDPGMELHLIHYSYGVNSTEKGDLSSESTVSRIRTEHFPLTLESARPSHTSQYLCASSPGTDNQPQHFGDGTRLSIL.

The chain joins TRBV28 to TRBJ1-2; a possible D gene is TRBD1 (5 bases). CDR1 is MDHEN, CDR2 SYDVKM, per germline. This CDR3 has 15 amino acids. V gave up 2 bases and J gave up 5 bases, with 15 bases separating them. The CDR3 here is CASSLKGYPRYGYTF. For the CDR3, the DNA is TGTGCCAGCAGTTTAAAGGGGTACCCTAGATATGGCTACACCTTC.

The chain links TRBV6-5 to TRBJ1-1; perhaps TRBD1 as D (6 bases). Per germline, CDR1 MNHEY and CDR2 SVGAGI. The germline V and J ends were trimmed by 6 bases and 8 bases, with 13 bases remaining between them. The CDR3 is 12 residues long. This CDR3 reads CASSSGQSEAFF. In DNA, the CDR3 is TGTGCCAGCAGCAGCGGACAGTCCGAAGCTTTCTTT.

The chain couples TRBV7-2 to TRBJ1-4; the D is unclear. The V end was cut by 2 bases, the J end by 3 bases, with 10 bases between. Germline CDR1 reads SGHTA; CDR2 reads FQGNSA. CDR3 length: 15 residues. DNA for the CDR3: TGTGCCAGCAGCTTATACAGCGGAGCTAATGAAAAACTGTTTTTT. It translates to CASSLYSGANEKLFF.

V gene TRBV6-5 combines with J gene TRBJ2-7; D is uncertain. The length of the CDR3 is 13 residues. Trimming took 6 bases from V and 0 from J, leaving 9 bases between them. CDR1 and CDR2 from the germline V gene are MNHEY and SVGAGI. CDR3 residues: CASSFGSSYEQYF. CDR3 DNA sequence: TGTGCCAGCAGCTTTGGTAGCTCCTACGAGCAGTACTTC.

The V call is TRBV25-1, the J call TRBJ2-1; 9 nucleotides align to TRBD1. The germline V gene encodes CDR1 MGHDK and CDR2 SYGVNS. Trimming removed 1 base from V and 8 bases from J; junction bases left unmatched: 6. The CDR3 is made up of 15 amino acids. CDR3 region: CASSELQGARDEQFF. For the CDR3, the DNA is TGTGCCAGCAGTGAATTACAGGGGGCGCGCGATGAGCAGTTCTTC.

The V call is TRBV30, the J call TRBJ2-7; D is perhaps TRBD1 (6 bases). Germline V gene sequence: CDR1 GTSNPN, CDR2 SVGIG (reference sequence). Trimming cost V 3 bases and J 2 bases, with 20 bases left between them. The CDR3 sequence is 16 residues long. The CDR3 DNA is TGTGCCTGGAGGGCATCCGGTACAGGGCAGACCTACGAGCAGTACTTC. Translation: CAWRASGTGQTYEQYF.

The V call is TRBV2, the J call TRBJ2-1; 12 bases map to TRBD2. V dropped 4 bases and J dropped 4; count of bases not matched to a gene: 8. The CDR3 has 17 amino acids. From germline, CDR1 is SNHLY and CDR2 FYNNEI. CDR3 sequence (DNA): TGTGCCAGCAGTGCAAGCTTGACTAGCGGGGGTTACAATGAGCAGTTCTTC. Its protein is CASSASLTSGGYNEQFF.

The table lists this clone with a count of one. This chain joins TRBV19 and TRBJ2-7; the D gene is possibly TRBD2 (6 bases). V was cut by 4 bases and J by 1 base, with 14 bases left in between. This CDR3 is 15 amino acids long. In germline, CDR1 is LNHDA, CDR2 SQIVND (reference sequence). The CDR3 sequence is CASSTSGGLSYEQYF. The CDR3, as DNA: TGTGCCAGTAGTACGTCCGGGGGATTATCCTACGAGCAGTACTTC.

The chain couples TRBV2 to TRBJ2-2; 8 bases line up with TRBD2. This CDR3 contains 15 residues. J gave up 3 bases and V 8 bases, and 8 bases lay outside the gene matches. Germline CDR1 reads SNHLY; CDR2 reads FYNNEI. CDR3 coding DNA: TGTGCCAGCTCGTTGCTGCGGGGGGACACCGGGGAGCTGTTTTTT. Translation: CASSLLRGDTGELFF.

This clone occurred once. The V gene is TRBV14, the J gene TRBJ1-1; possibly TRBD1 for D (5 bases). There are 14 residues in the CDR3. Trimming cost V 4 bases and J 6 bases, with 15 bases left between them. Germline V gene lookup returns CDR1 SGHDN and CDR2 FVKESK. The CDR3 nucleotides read TGTGCCAGCAGCCCCCGGGGGTGGCGGGCTGAAGCTTTCTTT. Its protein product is CASSPRGWRAEAFF.

The chain's CDR3 is CASSRAIAGELFF. DNA for the CDR3: TGTGCCAGCAGCCGCGCGATCGCCGGGGAGCTGTTTTTT. The rearrangement uses TRBV3-1 (or the pseudogene TRBV3-2) and TRBJ2-2; no clear D. Germline V gene data show CDR1 as LGHDT and CDR2 as YNNKEL (reference sequence). The CDR3 has 13 amino acids. V was shortened by 4 bases and J by 6 bases, with 9 bases between the two germline ends.

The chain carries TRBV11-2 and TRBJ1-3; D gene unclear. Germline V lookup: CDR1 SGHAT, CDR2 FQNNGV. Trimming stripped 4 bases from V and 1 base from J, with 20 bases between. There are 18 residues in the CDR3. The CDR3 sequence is CASSSPFRDTLSGNTIYF. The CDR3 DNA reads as TGTGCCAGCAGCTCCCCCTTCCGGGATACGTTGTCTGGAAACACCATATATTTT.

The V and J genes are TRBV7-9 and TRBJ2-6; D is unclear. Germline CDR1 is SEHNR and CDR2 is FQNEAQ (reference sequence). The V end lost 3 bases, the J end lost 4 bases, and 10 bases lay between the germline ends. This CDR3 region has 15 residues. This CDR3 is CASSFMRKGANVLTF. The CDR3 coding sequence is TGTGCCAGCAGCTTCATGCGGAAAGGGGCCAACGTCCTGACTTTC. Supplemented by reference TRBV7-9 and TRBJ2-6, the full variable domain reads DTGVSQNPRHKITKRGQNVTFRCDPISEHNRLYWYRQTLGQGPEFLTYFQNEAQLEKSRLLSDRFSAERPKGSFSTLEIQRTEQGDSAMYLCASSFMRKGANVLTFGAGSRLTVL.

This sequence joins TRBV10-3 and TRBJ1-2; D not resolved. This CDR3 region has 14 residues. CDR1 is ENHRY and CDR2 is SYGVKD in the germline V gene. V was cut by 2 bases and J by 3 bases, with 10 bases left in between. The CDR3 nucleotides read TGTGCCATCAGTGAGGGCGTAGCCTACTATGGCTACACCTTC. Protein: CAISEGVAYYGYTF.

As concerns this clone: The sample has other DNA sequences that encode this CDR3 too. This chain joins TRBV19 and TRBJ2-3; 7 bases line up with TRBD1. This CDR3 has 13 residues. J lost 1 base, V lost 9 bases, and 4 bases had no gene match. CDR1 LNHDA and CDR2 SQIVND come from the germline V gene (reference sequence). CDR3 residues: CASSDRGTDTQYF. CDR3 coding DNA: TGTGCCAGCAGCGACAGGGGCACAGATACGCAGTATTTT. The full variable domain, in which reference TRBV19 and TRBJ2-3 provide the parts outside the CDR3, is DGGITQSPKYLFRKEGQNVTLSCEQNLNHDAMYWYRQDPGQGLRLIYYSQIVNDFQKGDIAEGYSVSREKKESFPLTVTSAQKNPTAFYLCASSDRGTDTQYFGPGTRLTVL.

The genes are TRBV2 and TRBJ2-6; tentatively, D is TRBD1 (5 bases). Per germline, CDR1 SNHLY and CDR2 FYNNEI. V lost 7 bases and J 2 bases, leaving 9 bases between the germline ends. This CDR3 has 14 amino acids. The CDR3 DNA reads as TGTGCCAGCATTGTAGGGGCTGGGGCCAACGTCCTGACTTTC. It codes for CASIVGAGANVLTF.

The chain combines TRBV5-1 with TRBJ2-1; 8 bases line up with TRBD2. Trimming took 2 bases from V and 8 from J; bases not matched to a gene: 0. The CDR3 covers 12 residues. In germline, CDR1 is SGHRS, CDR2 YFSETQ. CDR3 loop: CASSFSGDEQFF. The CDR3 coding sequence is TGCGCCAGCAGCTTTAGCGGGGATGAGCAGTTCTTC.

The CDR3 bases are TGTGCCAGCGGAGAAGTACTAGCGGGGGTCGTGAAGACCCAGTACTTC. It encodes CASGEVLAGVVKTQYF. The genes are TRBV6-4 and TRBJ2-5; 11 nucleotides line up with TRBD2. The ends lost 8 bases at V and 6 bases at J; junction bases unmatched: 14. Germline V lookup: CDR1 MRHNA, CDR2 SNTAGT. CDR3 length: 16 amino acids.

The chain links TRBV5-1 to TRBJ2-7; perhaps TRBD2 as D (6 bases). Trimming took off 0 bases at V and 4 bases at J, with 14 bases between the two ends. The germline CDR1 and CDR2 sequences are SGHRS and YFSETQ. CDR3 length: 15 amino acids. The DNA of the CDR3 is TGCGCCAGCAGCTTGGCTCCCGAGGAGGGATACGAGCAGTACTTC. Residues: CASSLAPEEGYEQYF.

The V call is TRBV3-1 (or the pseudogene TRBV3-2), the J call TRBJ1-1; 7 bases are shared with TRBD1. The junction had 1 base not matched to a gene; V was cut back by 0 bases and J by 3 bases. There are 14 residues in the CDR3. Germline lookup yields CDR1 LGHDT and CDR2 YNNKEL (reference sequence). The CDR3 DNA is TGTGCCAGCAGCCAAGATCAGGGGGACACTGAAGCTTTCTTT. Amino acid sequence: CASSQDQGDTEAFF.